A single sample gave rise to the 15 T cell receptor beta chains below, sequenced in a study of cytomegalovirus exposure and HLA in healthy donors. The assay was immunoSEQ multiplex PCR, and TCRdb's table has in-frame clones only and misses some. The profile shows more than 150,000 clones, about 80% of them singletons. Input material: PBMCs. These receptors were taken from a man between 18 and 35 years old in good health and CMV-seropositive.

The V and J genes are TRBV7-9 and TRBJ2-7; 7 nucleotides line up with TRBD2. CDR3 length: 13 amino acids. V was pared by 3 bases and J by 3 bases, with 2 bases of the junction left unmatched. Germline CDR1 SEHNR, CDR2 FQNEAQ (reference sequence). CDR3 sequence reads: CASSFGGVYEQYF. DNA for the CDR3: TGTGCCAGCAGCTTTGGGGGGGTCTACGAGCAGTACTTC.

This clone was counted a few times. J is TRBJ2-5 and V is TRBV4-3, with TRBD2 matching 12 bases. The CDR3 runs 15 residues. CDR1 and CDR2 from the germline V gene are LGHNA and YSLEER. The V gene end was trimmed by 4 bases and the J gene end by 4 bases; junction bases not matched to a gene: 4. The CDR3 DNA reads TGCGCCAGCAGCCCCGGACTAGCGGGAAGAGAGACCCAGTACTTC. Amino acid sequence: CASSPGLAGRETQYF.

V gene TRBV6-1 combines with J gene TRBJ2-1; TRBD1 agrees at 11 bases. Looked up from germline, CDR1 is MNHNS and CDR2 is SASEGT. The CDR3 is 14 residues long. The junction had 6 bases not matched to a gene; V was cut back by 6 bases and J by 8 bases. For the CDR3, the DNA is TGTGCCAGCAGGCAGGGACAGGGGGGGGATGAGCAGTTCTTC. Encoded protein: CASRQGQGGDEQFF.

V gene TRBV7-2 combines with J gene TRBJ2-7, with 8 bases fitting TRBD1. This CDR3 comprises 15 residues. The V gene end was trimmed by 5 bases and the J gene end by 3 bases; junction bases not matched to a gene: 9. CDR1 and CDR2 from the germline V gene are SGHTA and FQGNSA. The CDR3 nucleotides read TGTGCCAGCAGCCCCCGGACAGGGAGCGACTACGAGCAGTACTTC. Translated, it gives CASSPRTGSDYEQYF.

The chain joins TRBV5-8 to TRBJ2-7; weak D call: TRBD2 (6 bases). Trimming removed 0 bases from V and 11 bases from J, with 6 bases in between. Germline V CDR1 and CDR2: SGHTS, YDEGEE. CDR3 length: 10 residues. The CDR3 loop is CASSLGGEYF. The DNA for the CDR3 is TGTGCCAGCAGCTTGGGGGGGGAGTACTTC. Variable domain in full (rest from reference TRBV5-8 and TRBJ2-7): EAGVTQSPTHLIKTRGQQATLRCSPISGHTSVYWYQQALGLGLQFLLWYDEGEERNRGNFPPRFSGRQFPNYSSELNVNALELEDSALYLCASSLGGEYFGPGTRLTVT.

This chain links TRBV27 with TRBJ2-1, with TRBD2 matching over 9 bases. Germline-derived CDR1 and CDR2 are MNHEY and SMNVEV (reference sequence). Trimming cost V 6 bases and J 4 bases; bases outside gene matches: 7. The CDR3 is 15 residues long. DNA for the CDR3: TGTGCCAGCAGCCCGGCGGCGGGAGGGTACAATGAGCAGTTCTTC. It encodes CASSPAAGGYNEQFF.

The chain combines TRBV2 with TRBJ2-7; the D gene is possibly TRBD2 (6 bases). The CDR3 spans 12 residues. Trimming took 8 bases from V and 7 from J, leaving 15 bases between them. The germline V gene encodes CDR1 SNHLY and CDR2 FYNNEI. The CDR3 here is CASGGDGREQYF. CDR3 in DNA: TGTGCCAGCGGAGGGGATGGTCGGGAGCAGTACTTC.

This clone was observed a few times. This CDR3 is also generated by other DNA sequences in the sample. This rearrangement joins TRBV7-2 to TRBJ2-7, with TRBD2 matching over 7 bases. Germline loops: CDR1 SGHTA, CDR2 FQGNSA. J gave up 4 bases and V 4 bases, and 4 bases lay outside the gene matches. CDR3 length: 13 amino acids. CDR3 DNA: TGTGCCAGCAGCTACCAGGGAGGGTACGAGCAGTACTTC. It translates to CASSYQGGYEQYF.

The chain carries TRBV7-8 and TRBJ2-7; 9 bases are a match to TRBD2. Germline V gene sequence: CDR1 SGHVS, CDR2 FQNEAQ. The CDR3 runs 16 residues. The junction had 8 bases not matched to a gene; V was cut back by 5 bases and J by 0 bases. The CDR3 region has the DNA TGTGCCAGCAGCGCCCGACTAGCGGCTTCCTCCTACGAGCAGTACTTC. Its translation: CASSARLAASSYEQYF.

V and J are TRBV11-3 and TRBJ2-3, with 12 bases lining up with TRBD2. CDR1 and CDR2 (germline): SGHNT, YENEEA. The CDR3 has 14 residues. The trim removed 4 bases at V and 6 bases at J, leaving 2 bases unmatched. The CDR3 loop reads CASSSSGRGDTQYF. The CDR3 coding sequence is TGTGCCAGCAGCTCTAGCGGGAGGGGCGATACGCAGTATTTT.

The genes are TRBV19 and TRBJ2-1; 9 nucleotides match TRBD1. Looked up from germline, CDR1 is LNHDA and CDR2 is SQIVND (reference sequence). J gave up 5 bases and V 7 bases, and 6 bases lay outside the gene matches. The CDR3 consists of 14 residues. CDR3 sequence reads: CASTWDRDDNEQFF. CDR3 nucleotides: TGTGCCAGTACCTGGGACAGGGATGACAATGAGCAGTTCTTC.

This chain links TRBV7-9 with TRBJ2-1; 10 bases align to TRBD2. This CDR3 region has 16 residues. CDR1 is SEHNR, CDR2 FQNEAQ, per germline (reference sequence). J lost 4 bases, V lost 1 base, and 4 bases had no gene match. CDR3 bases: TGTGCCAGCAGCTTAGGGGCTAGCGGGGGTTACAATGAGCAGTTCTTC. It yields the protein CASSLGASGGYNEQFF. Supplemented by reference TRBV7-9 and TRBJ2-1, the full variable domain reads DTGVSQNPRHKITKRGQNVTFRCDPISEHNRLYWYRQTLGQGPEFLTYFQNEAQLEKSRLLSDRFSAERPKGSFSTLEIQRTEQGDSAMYLCASSLGASGGYNEQFFGPGTRLTVL.

The CDR3 loop reads CASSFSAGTRVYEQYF. CDR3 sequence (DNA): TGTGCCAGCAGTTTTTCTGCCGGGACACGGGTCTACGAGCAGTACTTC. The rearrangement uses TRBV27 and TRBJ2-7, with a weak D call TRBD1 (6 bases). Germline values: CDR1 MNHEY, CDR2 SMNVEV (reference sequence). CDR3 size: 16 residues. With 3 bases removed from V and 3 bases from J, the gap between germline ends came to 18 bases.

The chain uses TRBV7-2 and TRBJ2-5; D unclear. The length of the CDR3 is 12 residues. The germline gives CDR1 SGHTA, CDR2 FQGNSA. Trimming cost V 2 bases and J 4 bases, with 5 bases left between them. This CDR3 reads CASSLLGETQYF. CDR3 coding DNA: TGTGCCAGCAGCTTACTCGGAGAGACCCAGTACTTC.

The chain is built from TRBV5-1 and TRBJ2-1; 13 positions agree with TRBD2. Germline assignment: CDR1 SGHRS and CDR2 YFSETQ. CDR3 length: 16 residues. V dropped 3 bases and J dropped 5; count of bases not matched to a gene: 5. DNA of the CDR3: TGCGCCAGCAGCTACGGACTAGCGGGAGCCAACAATGAGCAGTTCTTC. This translates into CASSYGLAGANNEQFF.